This T cell receptor (beta chain) was captured by sequencing in a study of multiple sclerosis patients with progressive multifocal leukoencephalopathy. The germline V gene has CDR1 MNHNS and CDR2 SASEGT. This CDR3 region has 16 residues. The V end was cut by 2 bases, the J end by 3 bases, with 11 bases between. Assay used: immunoSEQ multiplex PCR; TCRdb lists only in-frame clones, some missing. This table holds roughly 34,000 clones, 89% found once. Time point: before natalizumab initiation. The chain combines TRBV6-1 with TRBJ2-6, with D hard to call. The sequencing input was PBMCs. The receptor was isolated from a human donor with multiple sclerosis. CDR3 region: CASSERAGYGANVLTF. The CDR3 DNA reads TGTGCCAGCAGTGAACGGGCCGGGTATGGGGCCAACGTCCTGACTTTC.